These 7 T cell receptor beta chains originate from one sample sequenced in a study of cytomegalovirus exposure and HLA in healthy donors. With 60 Vbeta and 13 Jbeta primers, the PCR was carried out. Data came from immunoSEQ multiplex PCR; TCRdb stores just in-frame clones and leaves some out. The sample has more than 120,000 clones; 80% are singletons. What was sequenced was PBMCs. The source of these receptors is a woman aged 25 to 39 in good health and CMV-seronegative.

V and J are TRBV7-2 and TRBJ2-2; 11 bases are shared with TRBD2. This CDR3 is built from 16 residues. Trimming removed 5 bases from V and 1 base from J; junction bases left unmatched: 3. Per the germline V gene, CDR1 is SGHTA and CDR2 is FQGNSA. The CDR3 loop is CASSLTSGRNTGELFF. CDR3 DNA sequence: TGTGCCAGCAGCCTTACTAGCGGGAGGAACACCGGGGAGCTGTTTTTT.

In this sample, this clone turned up a few times. The rearrangement uses TRBV27 and TRBJ1-5, with 12 bases fitting TRBD1. The ends lost 8 bases at V and 6 bases at J; junction bases unmatched: 5. CDR1 and CDR2 (germline): MNHEY, SMNVEV (reference sequence). This CDR3 region has 14 residues. CDR3 residues: CASAGQGAVQPQHF. The CDR3 nucleotides are TGTGCCAGCGCGGGACAGGGGGCCGTTCAGCCCCAGCATTTT.

The gene calls are TRBV15 and TRBJ2-2; D call uncertain. The CDR3 consists of 13 residues. Germline V gives CDR1 LNHNV, CDR2 YYDKDF (reference sequence). Trimming left V 0 bases short and J 4 bases short, with 3 bases between. The CDR3 DNA is TGTGCCACCAGCAGAGATCTCACCGGGGAGCTGTTTTTT. This encodes CATSRDLTGELFF. Full variable domain (outside the CDR3, taken from reference TRBV15 and TRBJ2-2): DAMVIQNPRYQVTQFGKPVTLSCSQTLNHNVMYWYQQKSSQAPKLLFHYYDKDFNNEADTPDNFQSRRPNTSFCFLDIRSPGLGDTAMYLCATSRDLTGELFFGEGSRLTVL.

This clone was counted a few times. This rearrangement joins TRBV6-1 to TRBJ1-3; 7 nucleotides line up with TRBD1. The J segment lost 3 bases and the V segment lost 4 bases, leaving 3 bases of the junction unmatched. This CDR3 has 14 residues. Germline V gene sequence: CDR1 MNHNS, CDR2 SASEGT. The CDR3 bases are TGTGCCAGCAGTGGAGGGGGCATTGGAAACACCATATATTTT. Protein sequence: CASSGGGIGNTIYF.

The chain recombines TRBV6-5 with TRBJ2-5; a possible D gene is TRBD2 (6 bases). The germline V gene encodes CDR1 MNHEY and CDR2 SVGAGI. V lost 7 bases and J lost 6, with 15 bases in between. The CDR3 is 13 residues long. CDR3: CASTLGGGQTQYF. CDR3 in DNA: TGTGCCAGCACTCTCGGGGGAGGCCAGACCCAGTACTTC.

The V gene is TRBV4-1, the J gene TRBJ1-5, with TRBD1 identical over 8 bases. The CDR3 sequence is 16 residues long. Trimming cost V 0 bases and J 9 bases; bases outside gene matches: 10. Per the germline V gene, CDR1 is MGHRA and CDR2 is YSYEKL. CDR3 sequence: CASSQDDRTGGWPQHF. The DNA of the CDR3 is TGCGCCAGCAGCCAAGATGACCGAACAGGGGGGTGGCCCCAGCATTTT.

The V gene is TRBV4-1, the J gene TRBJ2-1; TRBD1 matches at 9 bases. V lost 0 bases, J lost 7 bases, and 4 bases stayed unmatched. The CDR3 consists of 15 residues. CDR1 is MGHRA, CDR2 YSYEKL, per germline. CDR3 sequence: CASSQDRDRVNEQFF. CDR3 in DNA: TGCGCCAGCAGCCAAGATCGGGACAGGGTAAATGAGCAGTTCTTC.